This TCR beta chain comes out of a study of T cell changes during pregnancy in multiple sclerosis. Germline V gene sequence: CDR1 SSHAT, CDR2 FNYEAQ (reference sequence). The CDR3 is 16 amino acids. V lost 8 bases to trimming and J lost 1 base; unmatched junction nucleotides: 4. Here immunoSEQ multiplex PCR was the method, and the copy in TCRdb shows in-frame clones only, minus some. This table holds about 59,000 clones, over 90% found once. Sequences were derived from CD8+ T cells from peripheral blood mononuclear cells, sampled in the third trimester of pregnancy. The rearrangement links TRBV7-7 to TRBJ2-2; 13 bases agree with TRBD2. This sequence originates from a female donor with multiple sclerosis, enrolled in a pregnancy study. The CDR3 nucleotides are TGTGCCAGCTCGGGACTAGCGGGGATGAACACCGGGGAGCTGTTTTTT. It yields the protein CASSGLAGMNTGELFF.